A single sample is the source of the 29 T cell receptor beta chains below, sequenced in a study of T cell responses to AZD1222 COVID-19 vaccine. TCRdb's table, derived via immunoSEQ multiplex PCR, lists solely in-frame clones and lacks some. The sample has 29,000 or so clones, 93% seen once. This specimen consisted of peripheral blood, obtained on day 0 of AZD1222 vaccination. The source of these receptors is an adult in good health.

The V call is TRBV3-1 (or the pseudogene TRBV3-2), the J call TRBJ1-5, with 10 positions matching TRBD1. This CDR3 contains 15 residues. The germline CDR1 and CDR2 sequences are LGHDT and YNNKEL (reference sequence). Germline trimming cut 5 bases from V and 6 bases from J; bases unmatched to any gene: 7. CDR3: CASSARQGAVQPQHF. The DNA of the CDR3 is TGTGCCAGCAGCGCCCGACAGGGGGCTGTTCAGCCCCAGCATTTT.

The rearrangement joins TRBV6-5 to TRBJ1-1, with D unclear. CDR1 and CDR2 (germline): MNHEY, SVGAGI. V shed 2 bases and J shed 6 bases, with 13 bases lying between them. This CDR3 is built from 14 residues. The DNA for the CDR3 is TGTGCCAGCAGTTACGCCAAGGCTCGAGCTGAAGCTTTCTTT. It encodes CASSYAKARAEAFF.

The chain couples TRBV6-5 to TRBJ2-1, with 8 nucleotides matching TRBD1. CDR1 MNHEY and CDR2 SVGAGI come from the germline V gene. With 6 bases clipped from V and 3 bases from J, the junction kept 7 bases outside the gene matches. The CDR3 totals 15 residues. In DNA, the CDR3 is TGTGCCAGCAGGGCCGACAGGGGCAGCTACAATGAGCAGTTCTTC. Protein: CASRADRGSYNEQFF.

The rearrangement joins TRBV5-8 to TRBJ1-4; the D is unclear. V gave up 4 bases and J gave up 3 bases, with 10 bases separating them. This CDR3 has 14 amino acids. Germline CDR1 reads SGHTS; CDR2 reads YDEGEE. CDR3 protein: CASSRTLSNEKLFF. The CDR3 region has the DNA TGTGCCAGCAGCCGGACTCTTTCTAATGAAAAACTGTTTTTT.

In DNA, the CDR3 is TGTGCCAGCAGTTACACTTTACTAGCGGGGGTTGAGCAGTACTTC. Amino acid sequence: CASSYTLLAGVEQYF. V and J are TRBV6-5 and TRBJ2-7; TRBD2 aligns across 11 bases. The germline V gene encodes CDR1 MNHEY and CDR2 SVGAGI. The V and J ends lost 2 bases and 7 bases, in that order; junction bases with no gene match: 7. The CDR3 contains 15 residues.

The rearrangement links TRBV6-5 to TRBJ1-2; D is perhaps TRBD1 (6 bases). The CDR3 extends over 14 amino acids. The germline gives CDR1 MNHEY, CDR2 SVGAGI. V gave up 5 bases and J gave up 3 bases, with 13 bases separating them. The CDR3 loop is CASSTTGRDYGYTF. As DNA, the CDR3 is TGTGCCAGCAGTACCACAGGGAGGGACTATGGCTACACCTTC.

The chain combines TRBV12-3 or TRBV12-4 with TRBJ1-4, with D uncertain. With 6 bases removed from V and 3 bases from J, the gap between germline ends came to 8 bases. CDR3 length: 13 amino acids. This CDR3 reads CASRAVSNEKLFF. In nucleotides, the CDR3 is TGTGCCAGCAGGGCAGTTTCTAATGAAAAACTGTTTTTT.

The V gene is TRBV18, the J gene TRBJ1-1, with 7 bases aligning to TRBD1. This CDR3 is built from 13 residues. CDR1 is KGHSH, CDR2 LQKENI, per germline. After removal of 6 bases from V and 6 bases from J, the junction contained 7 bases not matched to a gene. CDR3 nucleotide sequence: TGTGCCAGCTCGTTCCAGGGGGTCGCTGAAGCTTTCTTT. Protein product: CASSFQGVAEAFF.

V and J are TRBV6-1 and TRBJ2-1; 8 bases match TRBD2. The germline gives CDR1 MNHNS, CDR2 SASEGT. J gave up 0 bases and V 3 bases, and 7 bases lay outside the gene matches. The CDR3 sequence is 17 residues long. Here the CDR3 reads CASSEELAVSSYNEQFF. The CDR3 bases are TGTGCCAGCAGTGAGGAACTAGCGGTTAGCTCCTACAATGAGCAGTTCTTC.

The chain uses TRBV5-4 and TRBJ1-1; 7 bases map to TRBD1. The CDR3 loop spans 15 amino acids. Germline V CDR1 and CDR2: SGHNT, YYREEE (reference sequence). Trimming cost V 4 bases and J 3 bases; bases outside gene matches: 9. The CDR3, as DNA: TGTGCCAGCAGCGGGCACAGGGGACCAGACACTGAAGCTTTCTTT. This translates into CASSGHRGPDTEAFF.

The chain joins TRBV7-2 to TRBJ1-3; D uncertain. The CDR3 spans 15 residues. CDR1 is SGHTA, CDR2 FQGNSA, per germline. V was clipped by 5 bases and J by 1 base, with 12 bases between them. The CDR3 loop is CASSLRWESGNTIYF. The DNA for the CDR3 is TGTGCCAGCAGCCTTAGATGGGAATCTGGAAACACCATATATTTT.

For the CDR3, the DNA is TGCGCCAGCAGCTGGGGGACAGGGGCCTACGAGCAGTACTTC. Amino acids: CASSWGTGAYEQYF. The V and J genes are TRBV5-1 and TRBJ2-7, with 10 bases matching TRBD1. Germline V lookup: CDR1 SGHRS, CDR2 YFSETQ. After removal of 3 bases from V and 2 bases from J, the junction contained 2 bases not matched to a gene. The CDR3 runs 14 residues. Variable domain in full (rest from reference TRBV5-1 and TRBJ2-7): KAGVTQTPRYLIKTRGQQVTLSCSPISGHRSVSWYQQTPGQGLQFLFEYFSETQRNKGNFPGRFSGRQFSNSRSEMNVSTLELGDSALYLCASSWGTGAYEQYFGPGTRLTVT.

J is TRBJ1-2 and V is TRBV6-1; TRBD1 agrees at 8 bases. J was trimmed by 8 bases and V by 3 bases; bases with no gene match: 5. The CDR3 length is 13 residues. Germline V CDR1 and CDR2: MNHNS, SASEGT. This chain's CDR3 is CASSEDRARGYTF. DNA for the CDR3: TGTGCCAGCAGTGAGGACAGGGCTCGGGGCTACACCTTC.

V usage is TRBV12-3 or TRBV12-4 and J usage is TRBJ1-5, with D possibly matching TRBD1 (6 bases). The CDR3 runs to 12 residues. Trimming took off 8 bases at V and 4 bases at J, with 9 bases between the two ends. For the CDR3, the DNA is TGTGCCAGCCAGAGGGGGAATCAGCCCCAGCATTTT. Translated, it gives CASQRGNQPQHF.

The DNA for the CDR3 is TGCAGCTGGACCGGCGGGGGCCAAGAGACCCAGTACTTC. Translating gives CSWTGGGQETQYF. The V gene is TRBV29-1, the J gene TRBJ2-5; 7 nucleotides line up with TRBD2. The CDR3 has 13 residues. Losses at the gene ends were 8 bases for V and 1 base for J; bases not matched to a gene: 7. CDR1 is SQVTM and CDR2 is ANQGSEA in the germline V gene.

This clone was recorded once. The chain couples TRBV5-6 to TRBJ2-7; 8 bases agree with TRBD1. Germline V gives CDR1 SGHDT, CDR2 YYEEEE. CDR3 length: 16 amino acids. With V trimmed by 4 bases and J by 1 base, 10 bases remained unmatched. The DNA for the CDR3 is TGTGCCAGCAGCCCGATGACCGGGACAGGATCCTACGAGCAGTACTTC. Protein product: CASSPMTGTGSYEQYF.

The V gene is TRBV28, the J gene TRBJ1-5, with D uncertain. Per the germline V gene, CDR1 is MDHEN and CDR2 is SYDVKM. V lost 6 bases, J lost 0 bases, and 9 bases lay in between. The CDR3 sequence is 14 residues long. Here the CDR3 DNA reads TGTGCCAGCAGCGTCAGGCTTAGCAATCAGCCCCAGCATTTT. Its translation: CASSVRLSNQPQHF. Full variable domain (missing parts from reference TRBV28 and TRBJ1-5): DVKVTQSSRYLVKRTGEKVFLECVQDMDHENMFWYRQDPGLGLRLIYFSYDVKMKEKGDIPEGYSVSREKKERFSLILESASTNQTSMYLCASSVRLSNQPQHFGDGTRLSIL.

This chain links TRBV5-8 with TRBJ1-5; the D is unclear. The CDR3 is made up of 13 amino acids. Germline lookup yields CDR1 SGHTS and CDR2 YDEGEE. Trimming pared 3 bases from V and 6 bases from J, leaving 10 bases between. CDR3 sequence reads: CASSWWMSQPQHF. The CDR3 DNA reads as TGTGCCAGCAGCTGGTGGATGAGTCAGCCCCAGCATTTT.

The chain recombines TRBV3-1 (or the pseudogene TRBV3-2) with TRBJ1-1; 7 nucleotides match TRBD1. The CDR3 has 13 residues. Germline CDR1 and CDR2: LGHDT and YNNKEL (reference sequence). Trimming took 8 bases from V and 3 from J; bases not matched to a gene: 6. CDR3 DNA: TGTGCCAGCTCTGACAGGGTGGACACTGAAGCTTTCTTT. This translates into CASSDRVDTEAFF.

This sequence joins TRBV5-1 and TRBJ1-5, with 7 bases lining up with TRBD1. Trimming took 4 bases from V and 1 from J; bases not matched to a gene: 8. The CDR3 is 16 residues long. The germline gives CDR1 SGHRS, CDR2 YFSETQ. The CDR3 reads CASSTGDSLSNQPQHF. The CDR3 DNA follows: TGCGCCAGCAGCACAGGGGACTCGTTAAGCAATCAGCCCCAGCATTTT.

The rearrangement links TRBV30 to TRBJ1-6; D remains ambiguous. The CDR3 runs to 14 residues. Germline assignment: CDR1 GTSNPN and CDR2 SVGIG (reference sequence). V was trimmed by 3 bases and J by 8 bases, leaving 14 bases between them. In nucleotides, the CDR3 is TGTGCCTGGAGGGCCGGGCTTCCTCATTCACCCCTCCACTTT. Translating gives CAWRAGLPHSPLHF.

The rearrangement uses TRBV5-8 and TRBJ2-1, with 9 bases that match TRBD2. After removal of 5 bases from V and 4 bases from J, the junction contained 4 bases not matched to a gene. Germline V gene lookup returns CDR1 SGHTS and CDR2 YDEGEE. The CDR3 has 14 amino acids. CDR3 loop: CASSPSGRYNEQFF. DNA for the CDR3: TGTGCCAGCAGTCCAAGCGGGAGGTACAATGAGCAGTTCTTC.

V gene TRBV4-1 combines with J gene TRBJ1-4; D unresolved. The V gene's germline CDR1 is MGHRA and CDR2 YSYEKL. Trimming removed 2 bases from V and 4 bases from J, with 8 bases in between. The CDR3 runs 14 residues. CDR3 residues: CASSQLEFNEKLFF. The CDR3 nucleotides read TGCGCCAGCAGCCAATTGGAGTTTAATGAAAAACTGTTTTTT.

The chain carries TRBV5-6 and TRBJ1-2; unclear D gene. Deletions cut 0 bases from V and 8 bases from J, with 11 bases between. Germline lookup yields CDR1 SGHDT and CDR2 YYEEEE. This CDR3 comprises 13 residues. Written as DNA, the CDR3 is TGTGCCAGCAGCTTGGGGGGAGCGGGCGGCTACACCTTC. Translated, it gives CASSLGGAGGYTF.

This chain's CDR3 is CASSASRGSTEAFF. DNA for the CDR3: TGTGCCAGCAGCGCCTCGAGGGGCAGCACTGAAGCTTTCTTT. This rearrangement joins TRBV25-1 to TRBJ1-1; a weak D match, TRBD1 (5 bases). The germline V gene encodes CDR1 MGHDK and CDR2 SYGVNS. The V gene lost 6 bases and the J gene lost 4 bases, with 15 bases spanning the gap. The CDR3 is 14 amino acids. Full variable domain (outside the CDR3, taken from reference TRBV25-1 and TRBJ1-1): EADIYQTPRYLVIGTGKKITLECSQTMGHDKMYWYQQDPGMELHLIHYSYGVNSTEKGDLSSESTVSRIRTEHFPLTLESARPSHTSQYLCASSASRGSTEAFFGQGTRLTVV.

This clone has just one count. The rearrangement uses TRBV30 and TRBJ1-1, with D perhaps matching TRBD1 (6 bases). Trimming removed 0 bases from V and 4 bases from J, with 12 bases in between. CDR1 is GTSNPN and CDR2 is SVGIG in the germline V gene (reference sequence). The CDR3 spans 14 residues. This chain's CDR3 is CAWSVGGRLTEAFF. The CDR3 DNA sequence: TGTGCCTGGAGTGTAGGGGGGCGGCTCACTGAAGCTTTCTTT.

The CDR3 nucleotides are TGTGCCACCAGCAGAGATCTGGGGGATACGCAGTATTTT. Its translation is CATSRDLGDTQYF. V is TRBV15 and J is TRBJ2-3; no definite D call. Trimming stripped 0 bases from V and 6 bases from J, with 7 bases between. This CDR3 has 13 amino acids. Per the germline V gene, CDR1 is LNHNV and CDR2 is YYDKDF (reference sequence).

The gene calls are TRBV2 and TRBJ2-1; 10 nucleotides agree with TRBD2. V trimming: 6 bases; J trimming: 7 bases; junction bases outside the gene matches: 12. The CDR3 has 16 amino acids. Germline V gives CDR1 SNHLY, CDR2 FYNNEI. In DNA form, the CDR3 reads TGTGCCAGCAGATCGGGTAGCGGGAGGCCGGGTAATGAGCAGTTCTTC. This codes for CASRSGSGRPGNEQFF.

This sequence joins TRBV5-4 and TRBJ1-4; 7 nucleotides align to TRBD1. The CDR3 runs 15 residues. Germline V gene lookup returns CDR1 SGHNT and CDR2 YYREEE (reference sequence). V shed 2 bases, J shed 5 bases, and the junction held 6 bases outside the gene matches. CDR3 bases: TGTGCCAGCAGCTTACCGGGACAGTTAAATGAAAAACTGTTTTTT. Translated, it gives CASSLPGQLNEKLFF.